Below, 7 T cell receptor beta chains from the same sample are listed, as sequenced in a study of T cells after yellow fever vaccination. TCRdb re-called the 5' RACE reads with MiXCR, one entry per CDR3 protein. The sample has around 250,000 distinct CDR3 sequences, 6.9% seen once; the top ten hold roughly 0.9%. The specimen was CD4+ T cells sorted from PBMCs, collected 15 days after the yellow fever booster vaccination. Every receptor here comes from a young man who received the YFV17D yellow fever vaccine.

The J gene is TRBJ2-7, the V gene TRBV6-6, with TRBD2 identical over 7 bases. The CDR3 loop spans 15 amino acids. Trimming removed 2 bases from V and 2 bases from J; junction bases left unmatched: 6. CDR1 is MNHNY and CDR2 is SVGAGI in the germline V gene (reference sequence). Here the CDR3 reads CASSYKRDPPYEQYF. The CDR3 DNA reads TGTGCCAGCAGTTACAAGCGGGACCCCCCCTACGAGCAGTACTTC.

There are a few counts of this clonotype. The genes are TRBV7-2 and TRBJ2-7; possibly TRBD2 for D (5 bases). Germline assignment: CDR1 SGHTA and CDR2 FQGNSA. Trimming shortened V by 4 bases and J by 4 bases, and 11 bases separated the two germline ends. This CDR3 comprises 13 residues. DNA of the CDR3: TGTGCCAGCAGCTCGGCTGCGGGTTACGAGCAGTACTTC. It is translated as CASSSAAGYEQYF. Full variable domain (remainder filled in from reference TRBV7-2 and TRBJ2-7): GAGVSQSPSNKVTEKGKDVELRCDPISGHTALYWYRQSLGQGLEFLIYFQGNSAPDKSGLPSDRFSAERTGGSVSTLTIQRTQQEDSAVYLCASSSAAGYEQYFGPGTRLTVT.

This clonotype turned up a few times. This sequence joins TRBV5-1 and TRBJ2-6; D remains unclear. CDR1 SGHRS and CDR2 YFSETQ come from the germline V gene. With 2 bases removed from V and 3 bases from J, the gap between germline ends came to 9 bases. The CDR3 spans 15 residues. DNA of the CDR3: TGCGCCAGCAGCTTCACGGACGGTGGGGCCAACGTCCTGACTTTC. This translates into CASSFTDGGANVLTF.

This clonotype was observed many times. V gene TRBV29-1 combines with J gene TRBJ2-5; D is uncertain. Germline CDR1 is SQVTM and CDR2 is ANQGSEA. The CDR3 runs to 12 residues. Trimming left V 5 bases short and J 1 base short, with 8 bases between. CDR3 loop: CSVSSGQETQYF. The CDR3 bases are TGCAGCGTTTCGAGTGGCCAAGAGACCCAGTACTTC.

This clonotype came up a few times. CDR3 coding DNA: TGTGCCAGCAGCCAAGCGGGACAAACAACCGGGGAGCTGTTTTTT. Translation gives CASSQAGQTTGELFF. The V call is TRBV4-2, the J call TRBJ2-2; tentatively, D is TRBD1 (6 bases). Germline-derived CDR1 and CDR2 are LGHNA and YNFKEQ. This CDR3 is built from 15 residues. The V and J ends lost 1 base and 5 bases respectively, with 11 bases between them.

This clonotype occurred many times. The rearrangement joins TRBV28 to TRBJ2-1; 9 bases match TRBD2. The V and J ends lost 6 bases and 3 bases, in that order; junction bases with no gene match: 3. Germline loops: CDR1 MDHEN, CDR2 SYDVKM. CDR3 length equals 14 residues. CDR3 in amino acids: CASRRAGGYNEQFF. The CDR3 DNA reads TGTGCCAGCAGGCGAGCGGGAGGCTACAATGAGCAGTTCTTC.

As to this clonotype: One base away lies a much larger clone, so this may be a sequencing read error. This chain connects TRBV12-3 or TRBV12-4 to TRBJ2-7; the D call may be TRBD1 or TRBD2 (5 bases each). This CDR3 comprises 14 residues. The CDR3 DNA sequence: TGTGCCGGCAGCCGGGACGGAGCCTCCTACGAGCAGTACTTC. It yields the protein CAGSRDGASYEQYF.